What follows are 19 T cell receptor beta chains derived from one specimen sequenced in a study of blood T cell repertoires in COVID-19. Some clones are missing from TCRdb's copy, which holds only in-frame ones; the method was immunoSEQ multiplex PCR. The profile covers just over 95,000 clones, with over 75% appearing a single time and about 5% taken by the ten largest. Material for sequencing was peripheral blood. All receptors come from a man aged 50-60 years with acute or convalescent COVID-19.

CDR3 nucleotide sequence: TGTGCCAGCAGCTTAGTAGCGAGCGGGGGGTTGGGTGTGGCCAATGAGCAGTTCTTC. Amino acids: CASSLVASGGLGVANEQFF. The V call is TRBV7-8, the J call TRBJ2-1; 9 nucleotides line up with TRBD2. The V and J ends lost 1 base and 6 bases, in that order; junction bases with no gene match: 16. Per the germline V gene, CDR1 is SGHVS and CDR2 is FQNEAQ. This CDR3 spans 19 amino acids. The full variable domain, completed using reference TRBV7-8 and TRBJ2-1, is GAGVSQSPRYKVAKRGQDVALRCDPISGHVSLFWYQQALGQGPEFLTYFQNEAQLDKSGLPSDRFFAERPEGSVSTLKIQRTQQEDSAVYLCASSLVASGGLGVANEQFFGPGTRLTVL.

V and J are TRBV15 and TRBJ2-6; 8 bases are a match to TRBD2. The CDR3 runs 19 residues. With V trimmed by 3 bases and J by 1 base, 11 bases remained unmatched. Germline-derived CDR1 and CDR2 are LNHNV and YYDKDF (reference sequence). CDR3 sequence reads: CATSRGGVAGFSGANVLTF. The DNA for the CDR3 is TGTGCCACCAGCAGGGGGGGGGTAGCGGGATTTTCTGGGGCCAACGTCCTGACTTTC.

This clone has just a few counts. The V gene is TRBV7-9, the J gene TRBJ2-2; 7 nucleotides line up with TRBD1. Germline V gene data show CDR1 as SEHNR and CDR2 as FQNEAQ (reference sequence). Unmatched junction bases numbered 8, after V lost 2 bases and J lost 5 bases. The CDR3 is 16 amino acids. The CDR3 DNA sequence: TGTGCCAGCAGCTTACCTACCGGGACAGTGACCGGGGAGCTGTTTTTT. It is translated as CASSLPTGTVTGELFF.

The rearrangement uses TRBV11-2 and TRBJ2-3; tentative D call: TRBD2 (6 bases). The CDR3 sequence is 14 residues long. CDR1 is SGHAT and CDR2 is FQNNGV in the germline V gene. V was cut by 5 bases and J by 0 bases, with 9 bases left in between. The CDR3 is CASSGTSSTDTQYF. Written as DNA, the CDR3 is TGTGCCAGCAGCGGGACTTCTAGCACAGATACGCAGTATTTT.

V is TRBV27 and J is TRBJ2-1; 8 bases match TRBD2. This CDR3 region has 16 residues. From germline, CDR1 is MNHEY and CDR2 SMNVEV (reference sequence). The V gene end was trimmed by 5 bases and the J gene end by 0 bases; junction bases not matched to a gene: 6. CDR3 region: CASSESTSGSYNEQFF. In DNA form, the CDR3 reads TGTGCCAGCAGTGAGAGCACTAGCGGCTCCTACAATGAGCAGTTCTTC.

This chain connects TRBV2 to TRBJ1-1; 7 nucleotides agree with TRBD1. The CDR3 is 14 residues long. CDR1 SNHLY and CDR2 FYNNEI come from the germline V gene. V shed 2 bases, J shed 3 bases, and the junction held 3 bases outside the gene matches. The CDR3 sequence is CASSETRGYTEAFF. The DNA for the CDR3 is TGTGCCAGCAGTGAAACCAGGGGGTACACTGAAGCTTTCTTT.

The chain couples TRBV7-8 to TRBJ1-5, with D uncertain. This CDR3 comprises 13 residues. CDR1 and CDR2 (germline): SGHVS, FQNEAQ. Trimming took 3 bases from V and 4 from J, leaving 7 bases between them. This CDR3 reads CASSFTGNQPQHF. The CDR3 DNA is TGTGCCAGCAGCTTTACGGGAAATCAGCCCCAGCATTTT.

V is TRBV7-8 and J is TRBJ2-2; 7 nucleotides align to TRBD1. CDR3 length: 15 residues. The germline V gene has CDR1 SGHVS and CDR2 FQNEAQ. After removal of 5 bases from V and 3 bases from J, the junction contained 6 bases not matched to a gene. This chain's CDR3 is CASSPRQGYTGELFF. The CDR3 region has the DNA TGTGCCAGCAGCCCCCGACAGGGATACACCGGGGAGCTGTTTTTT.

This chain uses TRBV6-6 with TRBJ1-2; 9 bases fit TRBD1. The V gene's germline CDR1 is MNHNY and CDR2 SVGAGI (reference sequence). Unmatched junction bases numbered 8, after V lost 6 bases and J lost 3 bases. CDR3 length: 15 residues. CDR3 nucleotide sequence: TGTGCCAGCAGACCCCGGGACAGGGCTTACTATGGCTACACCTTC. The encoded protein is CASRPRDRAYYGYTF.

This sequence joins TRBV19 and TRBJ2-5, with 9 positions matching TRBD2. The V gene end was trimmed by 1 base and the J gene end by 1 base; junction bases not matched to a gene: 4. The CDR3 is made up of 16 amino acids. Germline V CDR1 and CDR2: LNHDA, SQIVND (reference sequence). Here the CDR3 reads CASSIASGAFQETQYF. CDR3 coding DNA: TGTGCCAGTAGTATAGCTAGCGGGGCATTCCAAGAGACCCAGTACTTC. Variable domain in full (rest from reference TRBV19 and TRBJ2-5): DGGITQSPKYLFRKEGQNVTLSCEQNLNHDAMYWYRQDPGQGLRLIYYSQIVNDFQKGDIAEGYSVSREKKESFPLTVTSAQKNPTAFYLCASSIASGAFQETQYFGPGTRLLVL.

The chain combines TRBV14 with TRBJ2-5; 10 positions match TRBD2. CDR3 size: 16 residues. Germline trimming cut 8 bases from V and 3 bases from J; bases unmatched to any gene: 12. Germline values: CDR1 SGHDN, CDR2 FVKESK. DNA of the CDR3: TGTGCCAGCGAGCGGGAGGGGTGGCGTGGAAAAGAGACCCAGTACTTC. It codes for CASEREGWRGKETQYF. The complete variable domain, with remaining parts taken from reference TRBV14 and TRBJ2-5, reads EAGVTQFPSHSVIEKGQTVTLRCDPISGHDNLYWYRRVMGKEIKFLLHFVKESKQDESGMPNNRFLAERTGGTYSTLKVQPAELEDSGVYFCASEREGWRGKETQYFGPGTRLLVL.

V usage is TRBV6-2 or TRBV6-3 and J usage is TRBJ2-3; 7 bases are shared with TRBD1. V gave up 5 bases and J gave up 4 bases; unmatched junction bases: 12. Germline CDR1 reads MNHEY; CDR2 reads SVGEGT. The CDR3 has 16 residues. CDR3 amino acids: CASSNVQGSWSDTQYF. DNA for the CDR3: TGTGCCAGCAGTAATGTACAGGGGAGCTGGTCAGATACGCAGTATTTT.

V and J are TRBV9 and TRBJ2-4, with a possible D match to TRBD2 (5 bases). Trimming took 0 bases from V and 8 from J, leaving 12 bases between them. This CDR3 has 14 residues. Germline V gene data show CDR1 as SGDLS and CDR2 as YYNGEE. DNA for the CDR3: TGTGCCAGCAGCGTAGACCAAGGAGGTTACATTCAGTACTTC. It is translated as CASSVDQGGYIQYF.

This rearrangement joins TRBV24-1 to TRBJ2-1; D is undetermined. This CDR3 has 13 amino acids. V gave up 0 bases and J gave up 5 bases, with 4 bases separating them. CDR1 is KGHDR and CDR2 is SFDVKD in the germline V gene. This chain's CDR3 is CATSDLTDNEQFF. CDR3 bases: TGTGCCACCAGTGATTTGACAGACAATGAGCAGTTCTTC.

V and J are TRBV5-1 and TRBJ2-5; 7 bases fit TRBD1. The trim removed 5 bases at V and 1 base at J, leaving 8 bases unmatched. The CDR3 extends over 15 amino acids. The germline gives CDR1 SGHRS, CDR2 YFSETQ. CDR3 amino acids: CASRNGQVLQETQYF. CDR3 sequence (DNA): TGCGCCAGCAGAAATGGACAGGTGCTCCAAGAGACCCAGTACTTC.

In DNA form, the CDR3 reads TGTGCCAGCAGTTGGTCGGACAGGGCCTACGAGCAGTACTTC. Its protein is CASSWSDRAYEQYF. The V gene is TRBV27, the J gene TRBJ2-7, with 8 bases aligning to TRBD1. Germline CDR1 reads MNHEY; CDR2 reads SMNVEV (reference sequence). V lost 4 bases to trimming and J lost 2 bases; unmatched junction nucleotides: 4. The CDR3 length is 14 residues.

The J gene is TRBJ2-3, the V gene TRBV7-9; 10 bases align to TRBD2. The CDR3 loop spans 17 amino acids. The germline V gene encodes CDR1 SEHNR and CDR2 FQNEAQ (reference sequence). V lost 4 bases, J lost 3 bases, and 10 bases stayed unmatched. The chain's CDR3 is CASSSWGATSGTDTQYF. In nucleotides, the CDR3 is TGTGCCAGCAGCTCGTGGGGCGCGACTAGCGGGACAGATACGCAGTATTTT.

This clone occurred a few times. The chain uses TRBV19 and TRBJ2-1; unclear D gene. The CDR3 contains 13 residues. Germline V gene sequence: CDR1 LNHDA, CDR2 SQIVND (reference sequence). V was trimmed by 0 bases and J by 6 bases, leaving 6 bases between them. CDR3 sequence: CASSIDFSNEQFF. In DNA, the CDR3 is TGTGCCAGTAGTATAGATTTTAGCAATGAGCAGTTCTTC.

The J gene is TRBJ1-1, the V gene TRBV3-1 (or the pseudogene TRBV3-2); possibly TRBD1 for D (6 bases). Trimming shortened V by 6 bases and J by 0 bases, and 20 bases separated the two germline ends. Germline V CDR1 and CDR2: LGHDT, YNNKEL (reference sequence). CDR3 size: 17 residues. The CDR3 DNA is TGTGCCAGCAGTCCACGATCCAGGGGAACGATGAACACTGAAGCTTTCTTT. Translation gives CASSPRSRGTMNTEAFF.